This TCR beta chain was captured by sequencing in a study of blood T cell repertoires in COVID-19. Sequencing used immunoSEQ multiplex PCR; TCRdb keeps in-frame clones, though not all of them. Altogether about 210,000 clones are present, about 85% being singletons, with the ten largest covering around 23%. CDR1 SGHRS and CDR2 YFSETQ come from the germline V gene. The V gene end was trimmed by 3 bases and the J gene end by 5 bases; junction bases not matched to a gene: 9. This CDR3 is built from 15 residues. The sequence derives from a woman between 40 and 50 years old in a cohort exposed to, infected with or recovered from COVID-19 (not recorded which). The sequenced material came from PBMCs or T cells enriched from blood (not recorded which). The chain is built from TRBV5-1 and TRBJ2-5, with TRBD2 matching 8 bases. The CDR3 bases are TGCGCCAGCAGCTCGCAAGACCCGGGGGGGGAGACCCAGTACTTC. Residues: CASSSQDPGGETQYF.